The 12 T cell receptor beta chains given below trace back to one sample, sequenced in a study of blood T cell repertoires in COVID-19. TCRdb keeps only in-frame clones here, not all; method: immunoSEQ multiplex PCR. The table records about 210,000 clones, about 88% of them present only once. Sequenced: peripheral blood. The source of these receptors is a woman in her forties with acute or convalescent COVID-19.

The chain is built from TRBV12-3 or TRBV12-4 and TRBJ1-1; D gene unclear. This CDR3 region has 13 residues. V lost 6 bases, J lost 0 bases, and 8 bases lay in between. Here the CDR3 DNA reads TGTGCCAGCAGCTATACGGTGAACACTGAAGCTTTCTTT. Translating it yields CASSYTVNTEAFF.

This chain joins TRBV5-6 and TRBJ2-3; 9 bases match TRBD1. This CDR3 region has 17 residues. V lost 1 base and J lost 3; bases outside the gene matches: 9. The germline V gene has CDR1 SGHDT and CDR2 YYEEEE. The CDR3 protein is CASSLSIQGQGTDTQYF. Here the CDR3 DNA reads TGTGCCAGCAGCTTGTCCATTCAGGGACAGGGAACAGATACGCAGTATTTT.

The chain employs TRBV18 and TRBJ1-1; TRBD1 might be the D (5 bases). There are 12 residues in the CDR3. The V gene lost 7 bases and the J gene lost 2 bases, with 8 bases spanning the gap. Germline V gene data show CDR1 as KGHSH and CDR2 as LQKENI. CDR3 sequence: CASFDRNTEAFF. CDR3 DNA: TGTGCCAGCTTCGACAGAAACACTGAAGCTTTCTTT.

The table lists this clone with a count of one. The chain combines TRBV2 with TRBJ2-1; 11 bases fit TRBD2. V shed 6 bases and J 7 bases; nucleotides not matched to a gene: 11. The germline V gene encodes CDR1 SNHLY and CDR2 FYNNEI. The CDR3 is 16 amino acids. CDR3 in amino acids: CASSTPLAGGRNEQFF. The CDR3 bases are TGTGCCAGCAGCACACCCCTAGCGGGGGGCCGGAATGAGCAGTTCTTC.

The V call is TRBV11-2, the J call TRBJ1-4; D gene uncertain. Trimming removed 4 bases from V and 11 bases from J, with 11 bases in between. From germline, CDR1 is SGHAT and CDR2 FQNNGV. CDR3 length equals 12 residues. The CDR3 is CASSSSRLKLFF. Here the CDR3 DNA reads TGTGCCAGCAGCTCCTCACGGTTGAAACTGTTTTTT.

CDR3 region: CASSSQDHYGYTF. The CDR3 nucleotides are TGTGCCAGCAGTTCACAGGATCACTATGGCTACACCTTC. The chain is built from TRBV12-3 or TRBV12-4 and TRBJ1-2, with D perhaps TRBD1 (5 bases). The V end lost 4 bases, the J end lost 3 bases, and 9 bases lay between the germline ends. This CDR3 is built from 13 residues.

The rearrangement uses TRBV19 and TRBJ2-3; D gene uncertain. The germline V and J ends were trimmed by 7 bases and 3 bases, with 11 bases remaining between them. The CDR3 sequence is 13 residues long. Germline CDR1 is LNHDA and CDR2 is SQIVND (reference sequence). The CDR3 nucleotides are TGTGCCAGTACGTATCCGGGTACAGATACGCAGTATTTT. This gives the protein CASTYPGTDTQYF.

The V call is TRBV4-1, the J call TRBJ1-4, with D hard to call. The germline V gene has CDR1 MGHRA and CDR2 YSYEKL. The CDR3 extends over 14 amino acids. V gave up 4 bases and J gave up 2 bases, with 8 bases separating them. The CDR3 coding sequence is TGCGCCAGCAGCCGCGAGCGTACTAATGAAAAACTGTTTTTT. It specifies CASSRERTNEKLFF.

This chain joins TRBV7-8 and TRBJ2-5; 9 bases agree with TRBD2. From germline, CDR1 is SGHVS and CDR2 FQNEAQ. The CDR3 covers 22 residues. After removal of 1 base from V and 3 bases from J, the junction contained 24 bases not matched to a gene. CDR3 coding DNA: TGTGCCAGCAGCTTAGGAAATCGGAGCGGGGGGCTCCGGGCCCAACTAAAAGAGACCCAGTACTTC. Its translation is CASSLGNRSGGLRAQLKETQYF.

CDR3 bases: TGTGCCAGCAGCCGATCACCTACCACAGTGAACTATGGCTACACCTTC. This translates into CASSRSPTTVNYGYTF. The rearrangement links TRBV11-2 to TRBJ1-2, with unresolved D. The CDR3 runs to 16 residues. Trimming pared 5 bases from V and 2 bases from J, leaving 18 bases between. Germline CDR1 SGHAT, CDR2 FQNNGV.

This clone was counted a single time. The gene calls are TRBV19 and TRBJ2-2; a possible D gene is TRBD1 (6 bases). Germline V gene lookup returns CDR1 LNHDA and CDR2 SQIVND (reference sequence). The CDR3 has 16 residues. V was cut by 4 bases and J by 2 bases, with 14 bases left in between. CDR3 bases: TGTGCCAGTAGTAGACAGGCGCACCTAAACACCGGGGAGCTGTTTTTT. Translating gives CASSRQAHLNTGELFF.

The CDR3 region is CASSLGGLADFGGELFF. The CDR3 DNA is TGTGCCAGCAGCTTAGGGGGACTAGCAGATTTCGGCGGGGAGCTGTTTTTT. This chain uses TRBV7-2 with TRBJ2-2; 9 bases align to TRBD2. The CDR3 covers 17 residues. The germline V gene has CDR1 SGHTA and CDR2 FQGNSA. Trimming removed 1 base from V and 7 bases from J; junction bases left unmatched: 10.